A single sample gave rise to the 3 T cell receptor beta chains below, sequenced in a study of regulatory T cells in long-lasting Graves disease. The authors built TCR beta libraries using iRepertoire HTBI primers and Arm-PCR of CDR3 regions. TCRdb analysed the multiplex PCR reads with MiXCR anew, one entry per CDR3 protein. This sample has about 440,000 distinct CDR3 sequences, with about 16% found just once. Time point here: newly diagnosed GD, antithyroid drugs for less than 3 months. RNA from PBMCs was the source of the TCR library. These data are also associated with another study on T cells in Graves' hyperthyroidism and ophthalmopathy.

This sample comprised peripheral blood mononuclear cells (PBMCs), obtained at new diagnosis, from a patient treated with antithyroid drugs. Every receptor here comes from a woman under 40 with Graves disease.

As concerns this clonotype: This may arise from a read error, as a much more abundant clone is one base away. Lacking the conserved final phenylalanine or tryptophan, this CDR3 likely reflects a read error. This sequence joins TRBV2 and TRBJ1-6; D remains unclear. CDR3 length equals 13 residues. Germline V gene sequence: CDR1 SNHLY, CDR2 FYNNEI. The CDR3 is CTSSEGRGSPLHV. CDR3 coding DNA: TGTACCAGCAGTGAAGGGCGTGGTTCACCCCTCCACGTT.

As for this clonotype: This may come from a read error, since a much larger clone is one base off. The chain links TRBV7-9 to TRBJ2-7; 8 bases align to TRBD1. CDR1 SEHNR and CDR2 FQNEAQ come from the germline V gene (reference sequence). This CDR3 comprises 16 residues. DNA for the CDR3: TGTACCAGCTTGCAAGCCGGTGCAGGGGGCAACTACGAGCAGTACTTC. Its translation is CTSLQAGAGGNYEQYF.

Ten or more counts support this clonotype. V usage is TRBV20-1 and J usage is TRBJ1-1, with D perhaps matching TRBD1 (6 bases). In germline, CDR1 is DFQATT, CDR2 SNEGSKA (reference sequence). The CDR3 sequence is 12 residues long. The V and J ends lost 6 bases and 4 bases respectively, with 12 bases between them. CDR3 amino acids: CSAKGGFTEAFF. CDR3 DNA: TGCAGTGCGAAGGGGGGGTTCACTGAAGCTTTCTTT.